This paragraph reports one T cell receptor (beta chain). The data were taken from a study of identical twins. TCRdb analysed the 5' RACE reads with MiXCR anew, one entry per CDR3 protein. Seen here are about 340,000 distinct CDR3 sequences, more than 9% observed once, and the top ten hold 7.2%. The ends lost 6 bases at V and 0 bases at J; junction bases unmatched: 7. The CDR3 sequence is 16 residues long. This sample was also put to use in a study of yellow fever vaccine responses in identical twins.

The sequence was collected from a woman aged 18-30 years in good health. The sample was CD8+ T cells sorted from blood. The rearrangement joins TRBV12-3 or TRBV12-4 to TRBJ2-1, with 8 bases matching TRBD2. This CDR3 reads CASRASGSASYNEQFF. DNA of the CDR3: TGTGCCAGCAGAGCTAGCGGGTCCGCCTCCTACAATGAGCAGTTCTTC.